This record looks at one T cell receptor beta chain sequence and its context. The antigen is unknown. The data were taken from a study of shared clonotypes between healthy human individuals. Broader study findings: Blood was the sole source, and tissue repertoires probably differ.

A deep-level run was used for the assay. TCRdb's table, derived via immunoSEQ multiplex PCR, lists solely in-frame clones and lacks some. The sample has over a million clones, approximately 97% seen once. This clonotype was sampled from a man aged 25 to 40 in good health. Source material: naive CD4+ T cells sorted from blood. The subset is: CD45RA+ positively selected.

The CDR3 sequence is CASSIDRGLSEQYF. DNA for the CDR3: TGTGCCAGTAGTATTGACAGGGGTCTGAGCGAGCAGTACTTC. The V gene is TRBV19, the J gene TRBJ2-7, with TRBD1 matching over 8 bases. The CDR3 length is 14 residues. Germline assignment: CDR1 LNHDA and CDR2 SQIVND (reference sequence). After removal of 3 bases from V and 6 bases from J, the junction contained 7 bases not matched to a gene.